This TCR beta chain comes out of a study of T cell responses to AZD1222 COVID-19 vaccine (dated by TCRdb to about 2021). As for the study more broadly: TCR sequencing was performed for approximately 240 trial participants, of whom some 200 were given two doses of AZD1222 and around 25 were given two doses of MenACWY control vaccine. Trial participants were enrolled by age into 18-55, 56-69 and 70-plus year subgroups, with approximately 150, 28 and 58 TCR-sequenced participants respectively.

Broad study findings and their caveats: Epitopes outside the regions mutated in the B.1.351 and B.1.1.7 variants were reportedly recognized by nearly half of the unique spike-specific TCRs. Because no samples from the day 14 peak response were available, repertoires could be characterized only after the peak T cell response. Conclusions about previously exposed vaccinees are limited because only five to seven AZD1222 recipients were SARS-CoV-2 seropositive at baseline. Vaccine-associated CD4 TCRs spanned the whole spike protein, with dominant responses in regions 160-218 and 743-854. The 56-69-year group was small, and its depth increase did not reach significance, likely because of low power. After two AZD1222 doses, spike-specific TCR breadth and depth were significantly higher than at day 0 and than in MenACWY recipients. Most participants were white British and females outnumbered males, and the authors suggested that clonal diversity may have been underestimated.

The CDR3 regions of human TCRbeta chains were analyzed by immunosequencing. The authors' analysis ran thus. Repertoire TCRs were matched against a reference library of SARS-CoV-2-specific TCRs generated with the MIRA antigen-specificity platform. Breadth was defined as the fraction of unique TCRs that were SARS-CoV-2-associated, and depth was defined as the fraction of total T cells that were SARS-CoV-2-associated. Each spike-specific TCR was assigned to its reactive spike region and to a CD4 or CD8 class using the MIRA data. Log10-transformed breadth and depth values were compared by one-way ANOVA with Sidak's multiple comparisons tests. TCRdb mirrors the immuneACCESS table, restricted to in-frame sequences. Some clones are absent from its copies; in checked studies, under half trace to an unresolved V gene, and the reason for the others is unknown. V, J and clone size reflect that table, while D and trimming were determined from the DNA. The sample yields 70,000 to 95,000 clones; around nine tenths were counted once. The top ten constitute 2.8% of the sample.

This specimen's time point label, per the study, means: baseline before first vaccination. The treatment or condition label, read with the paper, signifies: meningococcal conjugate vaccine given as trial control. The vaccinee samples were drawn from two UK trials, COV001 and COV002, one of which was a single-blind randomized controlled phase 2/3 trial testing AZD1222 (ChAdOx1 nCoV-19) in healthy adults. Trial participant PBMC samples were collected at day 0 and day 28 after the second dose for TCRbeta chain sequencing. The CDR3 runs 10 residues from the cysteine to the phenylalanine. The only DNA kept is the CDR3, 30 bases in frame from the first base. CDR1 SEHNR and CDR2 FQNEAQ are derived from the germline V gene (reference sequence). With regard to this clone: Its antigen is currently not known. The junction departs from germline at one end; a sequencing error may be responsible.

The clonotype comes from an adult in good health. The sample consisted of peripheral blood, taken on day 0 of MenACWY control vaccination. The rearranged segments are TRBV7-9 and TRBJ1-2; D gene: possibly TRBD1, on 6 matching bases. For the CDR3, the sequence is CASSPGTRGF. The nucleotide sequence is TGTGCCAGCAGCCCCGGGACACGGGGCTTC.